The 26 T cell receptor beta chains below all came from one sample that was sequenced in a study of blood T cell repertoires in COVID-19. Only in-frame clones appear in the TCRdb table, and some are missing; sequencing was by immunoSEQ multiplex PCR. This sample has around 420,000 clones, with around 90% found just once. Sequencing was done on a sample of PBMCs or T cells enriched from blood (not recorded which). The receptors were sampled from a woman aged 35 to 49 with acute COVID-19.

The chain carries TRBV30 and TRBJ1-1; no firm D call. The CDR3 consists of 14 residues. Between the trimmed V and J ends, which lost 4 bases and 3 bases, there was a span of 15 bases. Per the germline V gene, CDR1 is GTSNPN and CDR2 is SVGIG (reference sequence). The DNA of the CDR3 is TGTGCCTGGAATTTCGGCGGCGAAGACACTGAAGCTTTCTTT. It yields the protein CAWNFGGEDTEAFF.

The gene calls are TRBV11-3 and TRBJ2-2, with 8 nucleotides matching TRBD2. V lost 4 bases to trimming and J lost 6 bases; unmatched junction nucleotides: 4. Germline-derived CDR1 and CDR2 are SGHNT and YENEEA. This CDR3 is built from 14 residues. The CDR3 here is CASSSGGPSGELFF. The CDR3 DNA is TGTGCCAGCAGCTCGGGGGGGCCGTCCGGGGAGCTGTTTTTT.

The genes are TRBV5-1 and TRBJ2-1, with D possibly being TRBD2 (6 bases). The V end was cut by 5 bases, the J end by 8 bases, with 11 bases between. The CDR3 covers 12 residues. Germline CDR1 is SGHRS and CDR2 is YFSETQ. CDR3 sequence reads: CASREAGDEQFF. The CDR3 DNA sequence: TGCGCCAGCAGGGAAGCGGGCGATGAGCAGTTCTTC.

The J gene is TRBJ2-5, the V gene TRBV2; D possibly corresponds to TRBD1 (5 bases). The ends were cut back, 8 bases at V and 4 bases at J, with 11 bases in the middle. There are 12 residues in the CDR3. Germline V gene sequence: CDR1 SNHLY, CDR2 FYNNEI. CDR3 nucleotides: TGTGCCAGCTGGGCAGGGCGAGAGACCCAGTACTTC. This encodes CASWAGRETQYF. The full variable domain, its missing parts supplied by reference TRBV2 and TRBJ2-5, is EPEVTQTPSHQVTQMGQEVILRCVPISNHLYFYWYRQILGQKVEFLVSFYNNEISEKSEIFDDQFSVERPDGSNFTLKIRSTKLEDSAMYFCASWAGRETQYFGPGTRLLVL.

The chain has TRBV5-1 and TRBJ2-2; 8 bases agree with TRBD1. Germline CDR1 SGHRS, CDR2 YFSETQ. The CDR3 sequence is 14 residues long. With 4 bases clipped from V and 6 bases from J, the junction kept 5 bases outside the gene matches. The CDR3, as DNA: TGCGCCAGCAGCCCTCGACAGGGGTCCGGGGAGCTGTTTTTT. Its translation: CASSPRQGSGELFF.

The CDR3 loop reads CASSHSSGVETQYF. In DNA form, the CDR3 reads TGTGCCAGCAGCCACTCTAGCGGGGTAGAGACCCAGTACTTC. This chain joins TRBV4-2 and TRBJ2-5; 9 positions agree with TRBD2. The CDR3 covers 14 residues. V lost 3 bases, J lost 4 bases, and 3 bases stayed unmatched. In germline, CDR1 is LGHNA, CDR2 YNFKEQ.

The rearrangement joins TRBV9 to TRBJ1-1; D uncertain. CDR1 SGDLS and CDR2 YYNGEE come from the germline V gene. V was clipped by 4 bases and J by 0 bases, with 13 bases between them. This CDR3 is built from 15 residues. This CDR3 is CASSPPTGVNTEAFF. In DNA form, the CDR3 reads TGTGCCAGCAGCCCCCCCACCGGGGTGAACACTGAAGCTTTCTTT.

The chain employs TRBV18 and TRBJ2-3; D might be TRBD1 (5 bases). Germline assignment: CDR1 KGHSH and CDR2 LQKENI. The CDR3 runs to 14 residues. V was trimmed by 3 bases and J by 4 bases, leaving 11 bases between them. In DNA, the CDR3 is TGTGCCAGCTCACCTCAGATCAGGGCAGATACGCAGTATTTT. This encodes CASSPQIRADTQYF.

The V call is TRBV6-5, the J call TRBJ1-1, with D tentatively TRBD1 (6 bases). CDR1 is MNHEY and CDR2 is SVGAGI in the germline V gene. The CDR3 totals 15 residues. V was cut by 6 bases and J by 2 bases, with 16 bases left in between. The chain's CDR3 is CASRNRDTYNTEAFF. As DNA, the CDR3 is TGTGCCAGCAGGAACCGGGACACCTACAACACTGAAGCTTTCTTT.

The chain joins TRBV5-1 to TRBJ1-1; tentative D call: TRBD1 (6 bases). The CDR3 loop spans 14 amino acids. Trimming shortened V by 6 bases and J by 4 bases, and 16 bases separated the two germline ends. Germline V gene data show CDR1 as SGHRS and CDR2 as YFSETQ. The DNA for the CDR3 is TGCGCCAGCACCGAACAGGGAAGGAGCACTGAAGCTTTCTTT. As protein: CASTEQGRSTEAFF. Together with reference TRBV5-1 and TRBJ1-1, the CDR3 gives the full variable domain: KAGVTQTPRYLIKTRGQQVTLSCSPISGHRSVSWYQQTPGQGLQFLFEYFSETQRNKGNFPGRFSGRQFSNSRSEMNVSTLELGDSALYLCASTEQGRSTEAFFGQGTRLTVV.

V gene TRBV11-2 combines with J gene TRBJ2-2; 7 positions match TRBD1. The CDR3 has 17 amino acids. Germline V CDR1 and CDR2: SGHAT, FQNNGV. V gave up 5 bases and J gave up 1 base; unmatched junction bases: 10. The CDR3 nucleotides read TGTGCCAGCAGCAAGGGGGAGACAGGGATGAACACCGGGGAGCTGTTTTTT. Encoded protein: CASSKGETGMNTGELFF.

This sequence joins TRBV2 and TRBJ1-1, with 7 nucleotides matching TRBD1. V lost 0 bases to trimming and J lost 2 bases; unmatched junction nucleotides: 9. The CDR3 is 17 residues long. The germline V gene has CDR1 SNHLY and CDR2 FYNNEI. CDR3 in amino acids: CASSEAGSGTVNTEAFF. The CDR3 DNA follows: TGTGCCAGCAGTGAAGCGGGCTCCGGGACAGTAAACACTGAAGCTTTCTTT.

In regard to this clone: The junction differs from germline at one of its ends, possibly a read error. V usage is TRBV12-3 or TRBV12-4 and J usage is TRBJ1-2, with 8 bases fitting TRBD1. The CDR3 consists of 13 residues. CDR3 in DNA: TGTGCCAGCAGGTTAGGACAGGGAACGGGCTACACTTTC. This translates into CASRLGQGTGYTF.

The V call is TRBV30, the J call TRBJ2-1; the match to TRBD1 covers 8 bases. CDR3 length: 13 amino acids. The V segment lost 1 base and the J segment 9 bases; nucleotides outside the gene matches: 5. The V gene's germline CDR1 is GTSNPN and CDR2 SVGIG (reference sequence). CDR3 protein: CAWSGQGAGEQFF. Written as DNA, the CDR3 is TGTGCCTGGAGTGGGCAGGGGGCCGGTGAGCAGTTCTTC.

The chain is built from TRBV10-3 and TRBJ1-1, with unresolved D. Germline values: CDR1 ENHRY, CDR2 SYGVKD. The CDR3 runs 11 residues. Here the CDR3 DNA reads TGTGCTACCAGGTTGAACACTGAAGCTTTCTTT. It encodes CATRLNTEAFF.

CDR3 nucleotide sequence: TGTGCCAGCAGCAAAGATACGGACTACTTTAATTCACCCCTCCACTTT. Protein sequence: CASSKDTDYFNSPLHF. This chain uses TRBV21-1 with TRBJ1-6. TRBV21-1 is shown as a pseudogene. The CDR3 is made up of 16 amino acids.

CDR3 in amino acids: CASSARRAPPQHF. The CDR3 nucleotides read TGTGCCAGCAGTGCCCGGAGGGCCCCGCCCCAGCATTTT. V usage is TRBV2 and J usage is TRBJ1-5; D not resolved. Trimming pared 4 bases from V and 9 bases from J, leaving 13 bases between. CDR3 length: 13 residues. The germline V gene has CDR1 SNHLY and CDR2 FYNNEI.

The rearrangement joins TRBV30 to TRBJ1-3; D not resolved. Trimming removed 7 bases from V and 2 bases from J, with 12 bases in between. Germline V gene data show CDR1 as GTSNPN and CDR2 as SVGIG (reference sequence). The CDR3 covers 13 residues. The CDR3 here is CALQLSPGNTIYF. The CDR3 DNA sequence: TGTGCCTTGCAACTGAGTCCTGGAAACACCATATATTTT. Filled out from reference TRBV30 and TRBJ1-3, the complete variable domain reads SQTIHQWPATLVQPVGSPLSLECTVEGTSNPNLYWYRQAAGRGLQLLFYSVGIGQISSEVPQNLSASRPQDRQFILSSKKLLLSDSGFYLCALQLSPGNTIYFGEGSWLTVV.

The V and J genes are TRBV15 and TRBJ2-7, with 10 bases fitting TRBD1. The junction had 3 bases not matched to a gene; V was cut back by 0 bases and J by 1 base. The CDR3 loop spans 16 amino acids. Germline CDR1 reads LNHNV; CDR2 reads YYDKDF (reference sequence). This CDR3 reads CATSREGQGSSYEQYF. CDR3 DNA: TGTGCCACCAGCAGAGAGGGACAGGGGTCGTCCTACGAGCAGTACTTC.

The chain employs TRBV5-1 and TRBJ2-4, with 12 bases matching TRBD2. The CDR3 sequence is 16 residues long. Germline CDR1 SGHRS, CDR2 YFSETQ. With V trimmed by 3 bases and J by 13 bases, 14 bases remained unmatched. The chain's CDR3 is CASSSNPRLAGEPQYF. The CDR3 DNA sequence: TGCGCCAGCAGCTCGAATCCTCGACTAGCGGGGGAGCCACAGTACTTC.

The V and J genes are TRBV3-1 (or the pseudogene TRBV3-2) and TRBJ1-2; a possible D gene is TRBD1 (5 bases). Germline V gives CDR1 LGHDT, CDR2 YNNKEL (reference sequence). V was pared by 4 bases and J by 1 base, with 16 bases between. CDR3 length: 16 amino acids. The CDR3 bases are TGTGCCAGCAGCCGCCAGGGTAGGCCCGTTAACTATGGCTACACCTTC. Its protein is CASSRQGRPVNYGYTF.

This clone appeared once. This chain joins TRBV7-9 and TRBJ1-6, with a weak D call TRBD1 (5 bases). Germline lookup yields CDR1 SEHNR and CDR2 FQNEAQ (reference sequence). The CDR3 extends over 15 amino acids. V lost 0 bases and J 3 bases, leaving 6 bases between the germline ends. CDR3 region: CASSLAGLYNSPLHF. CDR3 coding DNA: TGTGCCAGCAGCTTAGCGGGACTCTATAATTCACCCCTCCACTTT.

This clone showed up just once. The V call is TRBV18, the J call TRBJ1-2, with 7 bases matching TRBD1. The CDR3 is 17 residues long. The trim removed 3 bases at V and 0 bases at J, leaving 10 bases unmatched. The germline gives CDR1 KGHSH, CDR2 LQKENI. DNA for the CDR3: TGTGCCAGCTCACCCAGGGACAGCTCAACAACTAACTATGGCTACACCTTC. Translated, it gives CASSPRDSSTTNYGYTF.

This chain links TRBV3-1 (or the pseudogene TRBV3-2) with TRBJ1-6; TRBD1 might be the D (6 bases). The CDR3 is made up of 16 amino acids. Looked up from germline, CDR1 is LGHDT and CDR2 is YNNKEL (reference sequence). The V and J ends lost 0 bases and 2 bases respectively, with 8 bases between them. CDR3 in DNA: TGTGCCAGCAGCCAAGATTACAGGGCCTATAATTCACCCCTCCACTTT. It translates to CASSQDYRAYNSPLHF.

The J gene is TRBJ2-5, the V gene TRBV11-3; D may be TRBD2 (6 bases). This CDR3 is built from 16 residues. The V end lost 1 base, the J end lost 2 bases, and 14 bases lay between the germline ends. Looked up from germline, CDR1 is SGHNT and CDR2 is YENEEA. This CDR3 reads CASSLGFGGEQETQYF. CDR3 sequence (DNA): TGTGCCAGCAGCTTAGGATTTGGCGGGGAACAAGAGACCCAGTACTTC.

This chain links TRBV3-1 (or the pseudogene TRBV3-2) with TRBJ2-3, with TRBD2 identical over 9 bases. Looked up from germline, CDR1 is LGHDT and CDR2 is YNNKEL (reference sequence). The length of the CDR3 is 16 residues. V shed 4 bases and J 0 bases; nucleotides not matched to a gene: 5. In nucleotides, the CDR3 is TGTGCCAGCAGCCGGCGGGGGGGCCCCAGCACAGATACGCAGTATTTT. It specifies CASSRRGGPSTDTQYF.